What follows are 28 T cell receptor beta chains derived from one specimen sequenced in a study of T cells after yellow fever vaccination. MiXCR was run by TCRdb on the 5' RACE reads, yielding one entry per CDR3 protein. Among 300,000 to 400,000 distinct CDR3 sequences listed, roughly an eighth were seen once. The sequencing used CD4+ T cells sorted from PBMCs, collected 15 days after the yellow fever booster vaccination. These receptors all stem from a man younger than 35 who received the YFV17D yellow fever vaccine.

This clonotype showed up just a few times. This chain joins TRBV7-3 and TRBJ2-2, with TRBD1 identical over 7 bases. The CDR3 length is 15 residues. CDR1 and CDR2 (germline): SGHTA, FQGTGA. V shed 5 bases, J shed 4 bases, and the junction held 7 bases outside the gene matches. The CDR3 sequence: CASSTSAGGTGELFF. The CDR3, as DNA: TGTGCCAGCAGCACGTCGGCAGGGGGCACCGGGGAGCTGTTTTTT.

This clonotype has a handful of counts. The V and J genes are TRBV19 and TRBJ1-2; TRBD1 might be the D (6 bases). Germline CDR1 is LNHDA and CDR2 is SQIVND (reference sequence). The CDR3 has 12 residues. V shed 8 bases and J shed 2 bases, with 9 bases lying between them. CDR3: CASAGANYGYTF. DNA of the CDR3: TGTGCCAGTGCAGGGGCCAACTATGGCTACACCTTC.

The rearrangement joins TRBV5-1 to TRBJ2-1; D possibly corresponds to TRBD1 (8 bases). The CDR3 sequence is 16 residues long. The germline CDR1 and CDR2 sequences are SGHRS and YFSETQ. Trimming pared 4 bases from V and 9 bases from J, leaving 23 bases between. The CDR3 DNA follows: TGCGCCAGCAGCAGTGAGGGCCACAGGGGGGGTGGTGAGCAGTTCTTC. As protein: CASSSEGHRGGGEQFF.

The chain uses TRBV20-1 and TRBJ1-3; D gene uncertain. Trimming took off 0 bases at V and 10 bases at J, with 13 bases between the two ends. The CDR3 consists of 13 residues. Germline V gene data show CDR1 as DFQATT and CDR2 as SNEGSKA (reference sequence). CDR3 region: CSAREGAVPTIYF. DNA of the CDR3: TGCAGTGCTAGAGAGGGTGCCGTGCCGACCATATATTTT.

The chain joins TRBV30 to TRBJ2-2; D is possibly TRBD2 (6 bases). The V end was cut by 5 bases, the J end by 6 bases, with 13 bases between. The CDR3 has 13 amino acids. Germline values: CDR1 GTSNPN, CDR2 SVGIG (reference sequence). The CDR3 loop reads CAWARLDAGELFF. The CDR3 bases are TGTGCCTGGGCCCGACTAGACGCCGGGGAGCTGTTTTTT.

This chain uses TRBV6-2 or TRBV6-3 with TRBJ1-5, with D uncertain. V dropped 2 bases and J dropped 0 bases, with 11 bases sitting between them. Germline V gene sequence: CDR1 MNHEY, CDR2 SVGEGT. The CDR3 sequence is 16 residues long. The CDR3 DNA is TGTGCCAGCAGTTACCTGTCAGTAAATAGCAATCAGCCCCAGCATTTT. Amino acids: CASSYLSVNSNQPQHF.

This clonotype was detected only a few times. The genes are TRBV6-1 and TRBJ2-3; no firm D call. From germline, CDR1 is MNHNS and CDR2 SASEGT. Trimming took off 4 bases at V and 6 bases at J, with 14 bases between the two ends. The CDR3 has 14 residues. CDR3 sequence reads: CASSGGASADTQYF. Written as DNA, the CDR3 is TGTGCCAGCAGTGGTGGAGCCTCCGCGGATACGCAGTATTTT.

This clonotype has more than one count but fewer than ten. Here the CDR3 reads CASSQQGGSNYGYTF. DNA for the CDR3: TGTGCCAGCAGCCAACAGGGGGGATCAAACTATGGCTACACCTTC. The chain uses TRBV3-1 and TRBJ1-2; 7 bases agree with TRBD1. CDR3 length: 15 residues. Germline V CDR1 and CDR2: LGHDT, YNNKEL (reference sequence). The V gene end was trimmed by 2 bases and the J gene end by 2 bases; junction bases not matched to a gene: 5.

V usage is TRBV20-1 and J usage is TRBJ2-3, with a possible D match to TRBD1 (5 bases). This CDR3 is built from 14 residues. The germline CDR1 and CDR2 sequences are DFQATT and SNEGSKA (reference sequence). Deletions cut 5 bases from V and 2 bases from J, with 14 bases between. The CDR3 loop is CSAPDSLYTDTQYF. For the CDR3, the DNA is TGCAGTGCTCCTGACAGCTTATACACAGATACGCAGTATTTT.

The chain recombines TRBV7-2 with TRBJ1-1, with D perhaps matching TRBD1 (6 bases). The CDR3 runs 14 residues. Between the trimmed V and J ends, which lost 1 base and 4 bases, there was a span of 10 bases. Germline V lookup: CDR1 SGHTA, CDR2 FQGNSA. Here the CDR3 reads CASSLGGAATEAFF. CDR3 nucleotide sequence: TGTGCCAGCAGCTTAGGGGGGGCAGCCACTGAAGCTTTCTTT.

This clonotype was detected many times. The chain has TRBV4-2 and TRBJ1-2; D call uncertain. The CDR3 is made up of 18 amino acids. Germline V CDR1 and CDR2: LGHNA, YNFKEQ. Deletions cut 1 base from V and 4 bases from J, with 22 bases between. The DNA of the CDR3 is TGTGCCAGCAGCCAAGTTATCGAGGCGGAACAGACGGGCTATGGCTACACCTTC. Translated, it gives CASSQVIEAEQTGYGYTF.

V and J are TRBV5-1 and TRBJ1-1, with TRBD1 as a possible D gene (6 bases). The V gene lost 0 bases and the J gene lost 1 base, with 13 bases spanning the gap. This CDR3 has 16 residues. Germline V lookup: CDR1 SGHRS, CDR2 YFSETQ. The CDR3 DNA reads TGCGCCAGCAGCTTGGATGGGGGCGCAGGGAACACTGAAGCTTTCTTT. This encodes CASSLDGGAGNTEAFF. The full variable domain, its missing parts supplied by reference TRBV5-1 and TRBJ1-1, is KAGVTQTPRYLIKTRGQQVTLSCSPISGHRSVSWYQQTPGQGLQFLFEYFSETQRNKGNFPGRFSGRQFSNSRSEMNVSTLELGDSALYLCASSLDGGAGNTEAFFGQGTRLTVV.

This clonotype was seen only a few times. The chain employs TRBV7-2 and TRBJ1-6; maybe TRBD1 (5 bases). The CDR3 consists of 15 residues. V dropped 4 bases and J dropped 3 bases, with 10 bases sitting between them. Germline CDR1 is SGHTA and CDR2 is FQGNSA. This chain's CDR3 is CASSSGPDYNSPLHF. The CDR3 nucleotides read TGTGCCAGCAGCTCGGGGCCCGACTATAATTCACCCCTCCACTTT.

This chain joins TRBV6-5 and TRBJ2-1; D perhaps matches TRBD2 (5 bases). The CDR3 runs 13 residues. In germline, CDR1 is MNHEY, CDR2 SVGAGI. The V gene lost 5 bases and the J gene lost 6 bases, with 11 bases spanning the gap. CDR3 bases: TGTGCCAGCAGTCCCGGGGTTACCAATGAGCAGTTCTTC. As protein: CASSPGVTNEQFF.

This clonotype has just a few counts. The V and J genes are TRBV5-1 and TRBJ2-5; D remains ambiguous. The CDR3 totals 14 residues. V lost 0 bases and J 1 base, leaving 7 bases between the germline ends. The germline gives CDR1 SGHRS, CDR2 YFSETQ. Here the CDR3 reads CASSLVPSQETQYF. The CDR3 DNA reads TGCGCCAGCAGCTTGGTTCCTAGCCAAGAGACCCAGTACTTC.

This chain uses TRBV24-1 with TRBJ2-1; D tentatively reads TRBD1 or TRBD2 (5 bases each). CDR1 KGHDR and CDR2 SFDVKD come from the germline V gene. The V end lost 2 bases, the J end lost 9 bases, and 16 bases lay between the germline ends. This CDR3 has 15 amino acids. Written as DNA, the CDR3 is TGTGCCACCAGTGATTCCGGGACGGAGAGGGTTGAGCAGTTCTTC. This gives the protein CATSDSGTERVEQFF.

This clonotype showed up just a few times. V and J are TRBV4-1 and TRBJ1-6, with 10 bases identical to TRBD1. Germline V gene data show CDR1 as MGHRA and CDR2 as YSYEKL. The CDR3 runs to 17 residues. Trimming removed 1 base from V and 11 bases from J; junction bases left unmatched: 11. The CDR3, as DNA: TGCGCCAGCAGCCAAGGGAGAGTGACAGGGGGCCAAACACCCCTCCACTTT. This translates into CASSQGRVTGGQTPLHF.

Ten or more counts support this clonotype. The chain links TRBV11-3 to TRBJ2-2, with D perhaps TRBD1 or TRBD2 (5 bases each). The V and J ends lost 4 bases and 3 bases respectively, with 12 bases between them. Germline V gene data show CDR1 as SGHNT and CDR2 as YENEEA. There are 15 residues in the CDR3. CDR3 coding DNA: TGTGCCAGCAGCTCCCGAGGGGAGCACACCGGGGAGCTGTTTTTT. Its protein product is CASSSRGEHTGELFF. The variable domain in full, completed from reference TRBV11-3 and TRBJ2-2, reads EAGVVQSPRYKIIEKKQPVAFWCNPISGHNTLYWYLQNLGQGPELLIRYENEEAVDDSQLPKDRFSAERLKGVDSTLKIQPAELGDSAVYLCASSSRGEHTGELFFGEGSRLTVL.

In this sample, this clonotype turned up many times. The V call is TRBV29-1, the J call TRBJ2-7, with TRBD1 matching over 8 bases. The CDR3 loop spans 14 amino acids. CDR1 is SQVTM, CDR2 ANQGSEA, per germline. The V gene end was trimmed by 5 bases and the J gene end by 0 bases; junction bases not matched to a gene: 6. This CDR3 is CSVTGTGYSYEQYF. CDR3 nucleotides: TGCAGCGTTACCGGGACAGGCTACTCCTACGAGCAGTACTTC.

This clonotype was seen more than once but under ten times. The chain employs TRBV9 and TRBJ2-5, with no clear D. Germline values: CDR1 SGDLS, CDR2 YYNGEE. V was cut by 3 bases and J by 2 bases, with 14 bases left in between. The CDR3 totals 15 residues. CDR3 in DNA: TGTGCCAGCAGCGATCGTCTCGGGTCTCAAGAGACCCAGTACTTC. Translation: CASSDRLGSQETQYF.

This clonotype was observed at least ten times. This rearrangement joins TRBV7-2 to TRBJ2-1, with D possibly TRBD2 on 5 matching bases. Trimming stripped 5 bases from V and 10 bases from J, with 12 bases between. Per the germline V gene, CDR1 is SGHTA and CDR2 is FQGNSA. The CDR3 length is 12 residues. CDR3 in amino acids: CASSHDYNEQFF. The CDR3, as DNA: TGTGCCAGCAGCCACGACTATAACGAGCAGTTCTTC.

V gene TRBV6-5 combines with J gene TRBJ2-2, with D perhaps assigned TRBD1 or TRBD2 (6 bases each). The CDR3 is 17 amino acids. Germline assignment: CDR1 MNHEY and CDR2 SVGAGI. The V end lost 6 bases, the J end lost 6 bases, and 23 bases lay between the germline ends. Here the CDR3 reads CASSPAWGAVKAGELFF. The CDR3, as DNA: TGTGCCAGCAGCCCCGCTTGGGGGGCAGTGAAAGCCGGGGAGCTGTTTTTT.

The rearrangement joins TRBV7-6 to TRBJ2-3, with 7 bases matching TRBD2. Germline CDR1 SGHVS, CDR2 FNYEAQ. The junction had 5 bases not matched to a gene; V was cut back by 4 bases and J by 1 base. This CDR3 contains 15 residues. CDR3: CASSYLAAGTDTQYF. The CDR3 nucleotides are TGTGCCAGCAGCTACCTAGCGGCGGGCACAGATACGCAGTATTTT.

A few counts support this clonotype. The genes are TRBV20-1 and TRBJ2-2; D gene unclear. Germline assignment: CDR1 DFQATT and CDR2 SNEGSKA (reference sequence). Deletions cut 0 bases from V and 4 bases from J, with 6 bases between. The CDR3 runs to 13 residues. CDR3: CSARDPLTGELFF. CDR3 sequence (DNA): TGCAGTGCTAGAGATCCCCTCACCGGGGAGCTGTTTTTT.

The chain combines TRBV2 with TRBJ2-1; D is perhaps TRBD1 (6 bases). With 7 bases removed from V and 4 bases from J, the gap between germline ends came to 17 bases. Germline V gives CDR1 SNHLY, CDR2 FYNNEI. The CDR3 loop spans 15 amino acids. The chain's CDR3 is CASTKGRGGYNEQFF. In DNA, the CDR3 is TGTGCCAGCACGAAGGGCAGGGGTGGGTACAATGAGCAGTTCTTC.

The chain recombines TRBV28 with TRBJ2-1, with no clear D. This CDR3 spans 16 amino acids. Trimming cost V 5 bases and J 0 bases, with 14 bases left between them. Germline V gives CDR1 MDHEN, CDR2 SYDVKM. The CDR3 sequence: CASSIWTVSSYNEQFF. CDR3 bases: TGTGCCAGCAGTATTTGGACGGTGAGCTCCTACAATGAGCAGTTCTTC.

This clonotype showed up just a few times. The chain joins TRBV6-1 to TRBJ2-7; TRBD1 matches 9 bases. The CDR3 is 16 amino acids. The germline V gene encodes CDR1 MNHNS and CDR2 SASEGT. V was clipped by 6 bases and J by 2 bases; unmatched bases: 11. CDR3: CASRGTGNNFTYEQYV. CDR3 nucleotide sequence: TGTGCCAGCAGAGGGACAGGGAACAATTTTACCTACGAGCAGTACGTC.

This chain connects TRBV5-1 to TRBJ1-2; D remains unclear. V gave up 0 bases and J gave up 7 bases, with 34 bases separating them. The CDR3 has 21 residues. The germline V gene encodes CDR1 SGHRS and CDR2 YFSETQ. CDR3 residues: CASSLGHGRPTRVSLSGGYTF. The CDR3 region has the DNA TGCGCCAGCAGCTTGGGTCACGGTCGGCCCACGAGGGTTTCCCTTTCAGGTGGCTACACCTTC.